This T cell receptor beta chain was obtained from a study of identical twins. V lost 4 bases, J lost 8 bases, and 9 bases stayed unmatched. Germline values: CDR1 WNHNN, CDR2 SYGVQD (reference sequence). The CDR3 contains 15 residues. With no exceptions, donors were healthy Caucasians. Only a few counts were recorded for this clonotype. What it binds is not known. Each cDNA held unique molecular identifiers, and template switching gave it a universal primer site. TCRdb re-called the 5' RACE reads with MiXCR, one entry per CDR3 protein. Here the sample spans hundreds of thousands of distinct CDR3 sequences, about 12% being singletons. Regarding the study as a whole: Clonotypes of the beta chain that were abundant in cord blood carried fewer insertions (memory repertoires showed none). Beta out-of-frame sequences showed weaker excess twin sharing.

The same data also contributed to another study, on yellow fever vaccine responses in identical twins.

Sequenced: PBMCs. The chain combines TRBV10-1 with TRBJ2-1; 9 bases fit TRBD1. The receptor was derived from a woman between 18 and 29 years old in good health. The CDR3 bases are TGCGCCAGCAGTGTAGGGGGACAGGGATCAGATGAGCAGTTCTTC. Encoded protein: CASSVGGQGSDEQFF.